This entry lists 14 T cell receptor beta chains sequenced from one sample in a study of spatial heterogeneity in lung cancer. Time point of the sample: sample taken at primary tumor resection. TCRs were sequenced from unsorted whole RNA of tumor, nontumor lung or PBMC. TCRdb reprocessed the 5' RACE reads via MiXCR and lists one record per CDR3 protein. The sample records 25,000 to 30,000 distinct CDR3 sequences, over 10% being singletons. The sample consisted of PBMCs, taken at surgery. The receptors shown here come from a female donor with early-stage non-small cell lung cancer.

Ten or more counts support this clonotype. The genes are TRBV20-1 and TRBJ2-6; D possibly corresponds to TRBD2 (5 bases). The length of the CDR3 is 13 residues. Deletions cut 3 bases from V and 2 bases from J, with 5 bases between. The germline V gene encodes CDR1 DFQATT and CDR2 SNEGSKA (reference sequence). CDR3: CSASGTGANVLTF. The CDR3 DNA reads as TGCAGTGCTAGCGGGACTGGGGCCAACGTCCTGACTTTC.

This clonotype came up a few times. The J gene is TRBJ2-5, the V gene TRBV7-3; perhaps D is TRBD1 or TRBD2 (6 bases each). The CDR3 consists of 13 residues. V lost 0 bases to trimming and J lost 5 bases, with 7 bases between them. CDR1 is SGHTA and CDR2 is FQGTGA in the germline V gene. This chain's CDR3 is CASSLTGGETQYF. The CDR3 DNA reads as TGTGCCAGCAGCTTAACGGGGGGCGAGACCCAGTACTTC. Looking up the rest from reference TRBV7-3 and TRBJ2-5 gives the full variable domain: GAGVSQTPSNKVTEKGKYVELRCDPISGHTALYWYRQSLGQGPEFLIYFQGTGAADDSGLPNDRFFAVRPEGSVSTLKIQRTERGDSAVYLCASSLTGGETQYFGPGTRLLVL.

In this sample, this clonotype turned up a few times. V gene TRBV7-2 combines with J gene TRBJ2-4; TRBD2 might be the D (6 bases). CDR3 length equals 16 residues. Germline V gene lookup returns CDR1 SGHTA and CDR2 FQGNSA. Deletions cut 5 bases from V and 1 base from J, with 15 bases between. DNA for the CDR3: TGTGCCAGCAGCAAGGACCGGGCGGGGGCCAAAAACATTCAGTACTTC. It specifies CASSKDRAGAKNIQYF.

Many counts were recorded for this clonotype. The chain couples TRBV7-2 to TRBJ1-5; 10 bases agree with TRBD1. Germline trimming cut 5 bases from V and 5 bases from J; bases unmatched to any gene: 9. The CDR3 contains 16 residues. The germline gives CDR1 SGHTA, CDR2 FQGNSA. The CDR3 loop reads CASSPRRTGGDQPQHF. CDR3 DNA: TGTGCCAGCAGCCCCAGGAGGACAGGGGGGGATCAGCCCCAGCATTTT.

There are many counts of this clonotype. V and J are TRBV20-1 and TRBJ1-4; D may be TRBD1 (5 bases). Trimming cost V 0 bases and J 8 bases, with 16 bases left between them. CDR1 and CDR2 from the germline V gene are DFQATT and SNEGSKA (reference sequence). This CDR3 region has 15 residues. CDR3 nucleotides: TGCAGTGCTAGAGATGCGGGCCCAGGGACGGAAAAACTGTTTTTT. Translated: CSARDAGPGTEKLFF.

At least ten counts were recorded for this clonotype. The chain is built from TRBV28 and TRBJ2-1; maybe TRBD2 (6 bases). The CDR3 covers 13 residues. V was pared by 1 base and J by 9 bases, with 10 bases between. The germline V gene encodes CDR1 MDHEN and CDR2 SYDVKM. This CDR3 reads CASSLLVGGEQFF. CDR3 sequence (DNA): TGTGCCAGCAGTTTATTAGTCGGGGGTGAGCAGTTCTTC.

A few counts support this clonotype. This chain joins TRBV27 and TRBJ2-1; TRBD1 matches 9 bases. The germline V gene encodes CDR1 MNHEY and CDR2 SMNVEV (reference sequence). V shed 7 bases, J shed 0 bases, and the junction held 4 bases outside the gene matches. The length of the CDR3 is 15 residues. Here the CDR3 reads CASTGQGDSYNEQFF. In DNA, the CDR3 is TGTGCCAGCACGGGACAGGGCGACTCCTACAATGAGCAGTTCTTC.

Concerning this clonotype: This clone may be a read error of a much larger clone one base away. This chain connects TRBV28 to TRBJ2-7; no firm D call. The germline CDR1 and CDR2 sequences are MDHEN and SYDVKM. V lost 4 bases and J lost 2, with 3 bases in between. The CDR3 runs 11 residues. CDR3 sequence reads: CASSSTYEQYV. CDR3 DNA: TGTGCCAGCAGTTCTACCTACGAGCAGTACGTC.

This clonotype was recorded many times. V is TRBV27 and J is TRBJ2-7, with D perhaps matching TRBD2 (6 bases). CDR3 size: 12 residues. V lost 8 bases to trimming and J lost 5 bases, with 13 bases between them. Germline-derived CDR1 and CDR2 are MNHEY and SMNVEV (reference sequence). The CDR3 here is CASGSGSHEQYF. The CDR3 DNA is TGTGCCAGCGGATCCGGGAGCCACGAGCAGTACTTC.

This clonotype was recorded at least ten times. CDR3 sequence reads: CASSLGTGDVYEQYV. In nucleotides, the CDR3 is TGTGCCAGCAGCTTAGGGACAGGGGACGTTTACGAGCAGTACGTC. The chain has TRBV11-2 and TRBJ2-7; TRBD1 agrees at 9 bases. This CDR3 comprises 15 residues. Germline assignment: CDR1 SGHAT and CDR2 FQNNGV. V lost 1 base to trimming and J lost 4 bases; unmatched junction nucleotides: 5.

This clonotype showed up just a few times. This chain joins TRBV7-3 and TRBJ2-5; 15 positions agree with TRBD2. J gave up 7 bases and V 4 bases, and 7 bases lay outside the gene matches. This CDR3 has 16 amino acids. Germline values: CDR1 SGHTA, CDR2 FQGTGA. The CDR3 DNA reads as TGTGCCAGCAGCTCACCGGGACTAGCGGGAGGTGGGACCCAGTACTTC. Residues: CASSSPGLAGGGTQYF.

The gene calls are TRBV24-1 and TRBJ2-3; possible D gene TRBD1, 6 bases. The CDR3 totals 16 residues. The germline gives CDR1 KGHDR, CDR2 SFDVKD. With 4 bases removed from V and 1 base from J, the gap between germline ends came to 14 bases. CDR3 residues: CATSEPTGWGTDTQYF. In nucleotides, the CDR3 is TGTGCCACCAGTGAACCCACAGGGTGGGGCACAGATACGCAGTATTTT.

This chain connects TRBV20-1 to TRBJ2-2, with D possibly matching TRBD2 (6 bases). CDR1 and CDR2 (germline): DFQATT, SNEGSKA (reference sequence). The CDR3 has 13 amino acids. Deletions cut 6 bases from V and 7 bases from J, with 15 bases between. The CDR3 loop is CSAKGLPHGELFF. The DNA for the CDR3 is TGCAGTGCCAAGGGACTCCCACACGGGGAGCTGTTTTTT.

This clonotype was counted at least ten times. The rearrangement joins TRBV2 to TRBJ2-1; 10 bases match TRBD2. J gave up 7 bases and V 2 bases, and 14 bases lay outside the gene matches. CDR1 is SNHLY, CDR2 FYNNEI, per germline. The CDR3 loop spans 18 amino acids. In DNA, the CDR3 is TGTGCCAGCAGTGAACGCCGTAAGGGTCCTAGCGGGAGTAATGAGCAGTTCTTC. This codes for CASSERRKGPSGSNEQFF.